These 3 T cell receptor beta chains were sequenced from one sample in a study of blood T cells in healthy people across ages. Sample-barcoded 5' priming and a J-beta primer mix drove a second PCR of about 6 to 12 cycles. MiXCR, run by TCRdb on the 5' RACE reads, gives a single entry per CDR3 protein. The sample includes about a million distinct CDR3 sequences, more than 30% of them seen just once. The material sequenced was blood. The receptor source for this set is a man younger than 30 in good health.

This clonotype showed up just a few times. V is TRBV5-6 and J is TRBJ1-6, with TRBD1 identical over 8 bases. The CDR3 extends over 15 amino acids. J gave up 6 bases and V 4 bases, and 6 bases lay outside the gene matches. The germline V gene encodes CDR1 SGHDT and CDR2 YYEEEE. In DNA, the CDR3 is TGTGCCAGCAGCGAAAACAGGGGGGTTAATTCACCCCTCCACTTT. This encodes CASSENRGVNSPLHF.

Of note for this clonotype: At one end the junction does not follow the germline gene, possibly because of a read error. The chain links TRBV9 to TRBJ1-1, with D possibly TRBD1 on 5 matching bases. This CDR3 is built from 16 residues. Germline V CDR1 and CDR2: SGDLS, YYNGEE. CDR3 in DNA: TGTGCCAGCAGCGTAGGCGGGACGGGTATGAACACTAAAGCTTTCTTT. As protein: CASSVGGTGMNTKAFF.

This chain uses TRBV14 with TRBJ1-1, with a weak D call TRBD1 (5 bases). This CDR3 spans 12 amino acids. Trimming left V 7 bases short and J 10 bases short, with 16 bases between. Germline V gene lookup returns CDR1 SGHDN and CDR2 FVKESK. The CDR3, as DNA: TGTGCCAGCAACCAGGGCGTGGGGGGAGCTTTCTTT. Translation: CASNQGVGGAFF. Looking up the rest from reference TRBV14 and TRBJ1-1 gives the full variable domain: EAGVTQFPSHSVIEKGQTVTLRCDPISGHDNLYWYRRVMGKEIKFLLHFVKESKQDESGMPNNRFLAERTGGTYSTLKVQPAELEDSGVYFCASNQGVGGAFFGQGTRLTVV.